This T cell receptor (beta chain) stems from a study of blood T cell repertoires in COVID-19. Repertoires were generated with immunoSEQ multiplex PCR, while TCRdb's copy carries only in-frame clones and drops some. The sample has 390,000 or so clones, around 87% seen once; the top ten hold 10%. Per the germline V gene, CDR1 is KGHSH and CDR2 is LQKENI. The CDR3 extends over 15 amino acids. After removal of 3 bases from V and 6 bases from J, the junction contained 7 bases not matched to a gene. The receptor was isolated from a woman in her twenties or thirties with COVID-19, enrolled during active disease. This chain connects TRBV18 to TRBJ1-5, with TRBD1 identical over 8 bases. The sequencing input was peripheral blood. CDR3: CASSPEPDRGQPQHF. CDR3 DNA: TGTGCCAGCTCACCCGAACCCGACAGGGGTCAGCCCCAGCATTTT.